What follows describes a single T cell receptor (beta chain). The data were produced by immunoSEQ multiplex PCR, yet TCRdb's version contains in-frame clones alone and is incomplete. The table records around 150,000 clones, 65% to 85% of them present only once. The record originates from a study of blood T cell repertoires in COVID-19. J lost 9 bases, V lost 5 bases, and 15 bases had no gene match. CDR3 length: 16 residues. The germline V gene encodes CDR1 MDHEN and CDR2 SYDVKM. The specimen sequenced was peripheral blood. V is TRBV28 and J is TRBJ1-2, with 10 positions matching TRBD1. This sequence originates from a woman between 55 and 75 years old with acute or convalescent COVID-19. CDR3 nucleotide sequence: TGTGCCAGCAGTCGATCAAATGAGACAGGGGGCGCGCGCTACACCTTC. Translated, it gives CASSRSNETGGARYTF.